The clone carrying this T cell receptor beta chain showed up just once. The antigen remains undetermined. The J segment lost 10 bases and the V segment lost 2 bases, leaving 2 bases of the junction unmatched. This CDR3 is 12 amino acids long. Germline CDR1 MNHEY, CDR2 SVGEGT. Sequencing was performed with immunoSEQ multiplex PCR; in TCRdb, only in-frame clones are kept and a portion is missing. The table shows fewer than 400,000 clones, with 90% occurring only once. The treatment here: over 15 received Ad26.COV2.S at low or high dose, single or two shots; five or six received placebo; per-sample allocation not given. Samples analyzed were those drawn on day 63 after the first vaccine or placebo injection. Its platform was an Ad26 vector, and its expressed antigen was Wuhan-strain SARS-CoV-2 spike. The sample originates from a study of Ad26.COV2.S vaccination and SARS-CoV-2 variants. Turning to the study itself: The authors gave Ad26.COV2.S intramuscularly, either once or twice 56 days apart.

Study-level results: Vaccine recipients had higher spike-specific TCR breadth than placebo recipients. Breadth and depth estimates from TCRs may understate total T cell responses.

The chain joins TRBV6-2 or TRBV6-3 to TRBJ2-1, with 7 nucleotides matching TRBD2. The sequence came from a person aged 18-60 years who received the Ad26.COV2.S COVID-19 vaccine or a placebo. The starting material was peripheral blood, obtained in a trial of Ad26.COV2.S vaccine versus placebo. The CDR3 DNA sequence: TGTGCCAGCAGTTACCAGGGACTAGAGCAGTTCTTC. Its protein product is CASSYQGLEQFF.